This TCR beta chain comes out of a study of cytomegalovirus exposure and HLA in healthy donors. Study-level findings and limits: As a later analysis showed, a missense DCLRE1C variant was linked to trimming of TCR beta V- and J-genes.

There are a few counts of this clone. The target antigen is unknown. Both 60 Vbeta primers and 13 Jbeta primers went into the PCR. Produced via immunoSEQ multiplex PCR; TCRdb's table is partial and in-frame only. The sample records approximately 110,000 clones, 74% being singletons. The CDR3 totals 16 residues. After removal of 2 bases from V and 4 bases from J, the junction contained 8 bases not matched to a gene. Germline CDR1 reads MNHNY; CDR2 reads SVGAGI (reference sequence). The chain recombines TRBV6-6 with TRBJ1-2, with 9 bases aligning to TRBD1. The sample taken for sequencing was PBMCs. This receptor was identified in a woman aged 40-49 years in good health and CMV-seropositive. The CDR3 reads CASSYTGGLAPYGYTF. DNA of the CDR3: TGTGCCAGCAGTTACACAGGGGGCCTTGCTCCCTATGGCTACACCTTC.